This entry is about one T cell receptor beta chain. Its target is not known. An approximately six-day coculture at 37°C was performed with the mixed lymphocyte reaction cells. Method: immunoSEQ multiplex PCR; TCRdb's copy keeps in-frame clones and lacks some. The repertoire includes 15,000 to 25,000 clones, roughly 40% of them detected once, and 5.5% to 7% sits in the top ten. The CDR3 runs 13 residues. This sample stems from a study of siplizumab effects on memory and regulatory T cells. Across the study: Paired mixed lymphocyte reaction conditions consisted of siplizumab at roughly 1 ug/mL or no drug. Points from the study as a whole: Assignment to unstimulated subsets succeeded for only a minor fraction of the alloreactive clones.

This chain links TRBV21-1 with TRBJ2-5. TRBV21-1 is a known pseudogene. The TCR sequence derives from a human donor in good health; the cells came from an allogeneic mixed lymphocyte reaction. Some clones in this sample may be carry-over from other donors' samples. Material: CFSE-low (dividing) CD4+ T cells sorted from an allogeneic mixed lymphocyte reaction. This CDR3 is CASSTPGPGTQYF. The CDR3 DNA sequence: TGTGCCAGCAGCACCCCCGGGCCCGGGACCCAGTACTTC.